This TCR beta chain was retrieved from a study of Ad26.COV2.S vaccination and SARS-CoV-2 variants. The study's findings and limits: The analyses of TCR breadth and depth may have understated the size of total T cell responses.

The data were produced by immunoSEQ multiplex PCR, yet TCRdb's version contains in-frame clones alone and is incomplete. Altogether some 350,000 clones are present, around 84% being singletons, with the ten largest covering 3.3%. Noted treatment: roughly 20 received Ad26.COV2.S at low or high dose, single or two shots; roughly five received placebo; per-sample allocation not given. Sampling was done on day 63 after the first vaccine or placebo injection. This clone was counted once. Antigen specificity is unknown. V dropped 1 base and J dropped 7; count of bases not matched to a gene: 16. This CDR3 has 18 amino acids. CDR1 and CDR2 (germline): LGHDT, YNNKEL (reference sequence).

This receptor was identified in a person aged 18-65 years who received the Ad26.COV2.S COVID-19 vaccine or a placebo. The sequencing used peripheral blood, collected in a trial of Ad26.COV2.S vaccine versus placebo. The chain employs TRBV3-1 (or the pseudogene TRBV3-2) and TRBJ2-3, with 8 bases identical to TRBD2. The CDR3 DNA reads TGTGCCAGCAGCCAAGGAGTTCGATCGGGAGGGAGTATGAATACGCAGTATTTT. Amino acids: CASSQGVRSGGSMNTQYF.